This is a list of T cell receptor beta chains from one sample in a study of cytomegalovirus exposure and HLA in healthy donors. Some clones are missing from TCRdb's copy, which holds only in-frame ones; the method was immunoSEQ multiplex PCR. There are around 130,000 clones in the sample; approximately 85% occur only once, and approximately 6.7% lies in the top ten. Sample: PBMCs. These receptor sequences come from a woman aged 25 to 39 in good health and CMV-seropositive. The CDR3 runs from the conserved cysteine through the conserved F or W. Fields, in order: J gene, D gene, clone size, V gene, CDR3 length, CDR3 DNA, CDR3 protein. D genes are given only for firm matches. Some rows have no size entry. The others give once, few or many, or a class for an expanded clone.

TRBJ1-5,NA,NA,TRBV30,13,TGTGCCTGGAGCCCACAGGTGGATCAGCCCCAGCATTTT,CAWSPQVDQPQHF
TRBJ2-2,NA,NA,TRBV7-6,14,TGTGCCAGCAGCTTATGGCAGGGCACCGGGGAGCTGTTTTTT,CASSLWQGTGELFF
TRBJ1-4,NA,NA,TRBV6-6,16,TGTGCCAGCAGTTACGTGAGCCTTGCAACTAATGAAAAACTGTTTTTT,CASSYVSLATNEKLFF
TRBJ2-5,NA,few,TRBV5-1,15,TGCGCCAGCAGCTTGGCCCGACAGCCCCAAGAGACCCAGTACTTC,CASSLARQPQETQYF
TRBJ2-7,TRBD2,NA,TRBV5-1,15,TGCGCCAGCAGCATAAGACTAGCGGATGCCTACGAGCAGTACTTC,CASSIRLADAYEQYF
TRBJ2-7,TRBD2,few,TRBV20-1,11,TGCAGTAGCGGGAAAATCTACGAGCAGTACTTC,CSSGKIYEQYF
TRBJ2-7,TRBD1,NA,TRBV6-1,14,TGTGCCAGCAGTGACGGGACAGGGCGGAGTGAGCAGTACTTC,CASSDGTGRSEQYF
TRBJ1-1,NA,NA,TRBV6-5,13,TGTGCCAGTACGTGGAGGGGGAACACTGAAGCTTTCTTT,CASTWRGNTEAFF
TRBJ1-1,TRBD1,NA,TRBV11-2,15,TGTGCCAGCAGCTTGCAGGGACAGGCGAACACTGAAGCTTTCTTT,CASSLQGQANTEAFF
TRBJ2-7,NA,NA,TRBV4-1,14,TGCGCCAGCAGCCTTGACCCGGGTTCCTACGAGCAGTACTTC,CASSLDPGSYEQYF
TRBJ2-7,TRBD2,NA,TRBV19,14,TGTGCCAGTAGTTTGGCGGGGGAAGGTTACGAGCAGTACTTC,CASSLAGEGYEQYF